Sequencing of this T cell receptor (beta chain) was carried out in a study of T cell changes during pregnancy in multiple sclerosis. Germline CDR1 and CDR2: SEHNR and FQNEAQ (reference sequence). After removal of 0 bases from V and 7 bases from J, the junction contained 6 bases not matched to a gene. The CDR3 spans 14 residues. Generated by immunoSEQ multiplex PCR, the TCRdb table keeps only in-frame clones and is missing some. The sample records 45,000 or so clones, more than 85% being singletons. This clone has only a few counts. This TCR came from a female donor with multiple sclerosis, enrolled in a pregnancy study. The material was CD8+ T cells from peripheral blood mononuclear cells, obtained after pregnancy. V and J are TRBV7-9 and TRBJ2-7; 7 nucleotides match TRBD2. In DNA, the CDR3 is TGTGCCAGCAGCTTAGCGGGAGGGCCGCAAGAGCAGTACTTC. This translates into CASSLAGGPQEQYF.